The 24 T cell receptor beta chains below come from one sample, sequenced in a study of T cells in Graves' hyperthyroidism and ophthalmopathy. Researchers took RNA transcripts and amplified the TCR beta CDR3 regions from them. In the first-round RT-PCR of the TCR CDR3, the HTBI primer set was used. Via MiXCR, TCRdb re-called the multiplex PCR reads, giving one row per CDR3 protein. The repertoire holds hundreds of thousands of distinct CDR3 sequences, with about 38% as singletons. Source material: blood. The receptors shown here come from a man aged 18 to 35 with Graves' hyperthyroidism.

This clonotype was counted at least ten times. This sequence joins TRBV10-1 and TRBJ2-7; the match to TRBD1 covers 7 bases. Unmatched junction bases numbered 13, after V lost 5 bases and J lost 6 bases. Germline-derived CDR1 and CDR2 are WNHNN and SYGVQD (reference sequence). The CDR3 runs to 15 residues. The CDR3 nucleotides read TGCGCCAGCAGTCCACAGGGGCCGACCGGATCCGAGCAGTACTTC. The encoded protein is CASSPQGPTGSEQYF.

Points on this clonotype: At one boundary the junction diverges from the germline segment, which might be a read error. J is TRBJ2-6 and V is TRBV9; D gene unclear. Germline CDR1 SGDLS, CDR2 YYNGEE. This CDR3 is built from 18 residues. The CDR3 nucleotides read TGCGCCAGCAGCCAAGGGTCCCAGTCTGGCTCTGGGGCCAACGTCCTGACTTTC. Translated, it gives CASSQGSQSGSGANVLTF.

This chain uses TRBV5-4 with TRBJ2-5; D may be TRBD2 (5 bases). V was pared by 6 bases and J by 3 bases, with 12 bases between. The CDR3 loop spans 13 amino acids. Germline loops: CDR1 SGHNT, CDR2 YYREEE (reference sequence). The CDR3 DNA sequence: TGTGCCAGCACTTACGTCGGGGAAGAGACCCAGTACTTC. Translation: CASTYVGEETQYF.

The genes are TRBV5-6 and TRBJ1-2; possibly TRBD1 for D (5 bases). Trimming pared 7 bases from V and 4 bases from J, leaving 23 bases between. Germline values: CDR1 SGHDT, CDR2 YYEEEE. This CDR3 contains 16 residues. CDR3 protein: CASFMGQDGAAYGYTF. CDR3 DNA sequence: TGTGCCAGCTTCATGGGGCAGGACGGGGCCGCCTATGGCTACACCTTC.

Concerning this clonotype: One end of the junction fails to match germline, which may point to a read error. The chain is built from TRBV15 and TRBJ1-6, with a weak D call TRBD1 (6 bases). Looked up from germline, CDR1 is LNHNV and CDR2 is YYDKDF (reference sequence). The CDR3 loop spans 18 amino acids. CDR3 amino acids: CATSRLYGTNSYNSPLYF. In nucleotides, the CDR3 is TGTGCCACCAGCAGATTATATGGGACAAACTCCTATAATTCACCCCTCTACTTT.

This clonotype was seen many times. This chain uses TRBV7-3 with TRBJ2-5; D gene ambiguous. The V gene lost 5 bases and the J gene lost 4 bases, with 14 bases spanning the gap. The V gene's germline CDR1 is SGHTA and CDR2 FQGTGA. There are 14 residues in the CDR3. The CDR3 nucleotides read TGTGCCAGCAGCCCTGGACCCCGTGGAGAGACCCAGTACTTC. Amino acid sequence: CASSPGPRGETQYF.

There are many counts of this clonotype. The V gene is TRBV15, the J gene TRBJ2-7; D might be TRBD2 (6 bases). There are 15 residues in the CDR3. The germline gives CDR1 LNHNV, CDR2 YYDKDF (reference sequence). V was pared by 4 bases and J by 2 bases, with 15 bases between. The CDR3 DNA reads TGTGCCACCAGCACCACGGACGGAGGGGCCTACGAGCAGTACTTC. Protein: CATSTTDGGAYEQYF.

V gene TRBV6-5 combines with J gene TRBJ2-5; 8 bases agree with TRBD2. The length of the CDR3 is 16 residues. Germline-derived CDR1 and CDR2 are MNHEY and SVGAGI. V trimming: 0 bases; J trimming: 1 base; junction bases outside the gene matches: 4. The CDR3 DNA is TGTGCCAGCAGTTACTCGGCTAGCGGGCTCCAAGAGACCCAGTACTTC. This encodes CASSYSASGLQETQYF.

This clonotype was detected many times. This rearrangement joins TRBV20-1 to TRBJ1-1; perhaps TRBD1 as D (5 bases). Trimming stripped 0 bases from V and 11 bases from J, with 16 bases between. CDR3 length: 13 amino acids. The V gene's germline CDR1 is DFQATT and CDR2 SNEGSKA (reference sequence). CDR3 protein: CSARDRQGFQAFF. The CDR3, as DNA: TGCAGTGCTAGAGATAGGCAGGGATTTCAGGCTTTCTTT.

Points on this clonotype: A junction boundary mismatches the germline segment, possibly from a read error. The DNA for the CDR3 is TGCGCCAGCAGCCACCGTAACGGGGGGCTTATTCCCTACGAGCAGTACTTC. Residues: CASSHRNGGLIPYEQYF. This rearrangement joins TRBV7-9 to TRBJ2-7, with a weak D call TRBD2 (7 bases). The CDR3 spans 17 residues. CDR1 SEHNR and CDR2 FQNEAQ come from the germline V gene (reference sequence).

The J gene is TRBJ2-1, the V gene TRBV24-1; TRBD1 matches at 10 bases. Looked up from germline, CDR1 is KGHDR and CDR2 is SFDVKD. The CDR3 runs to 14 residues. The trim removed 4 bases at V and 7 bases at J, leaving 3 bases unmatched. CDR3 protein: CATSDRTGGNEQFF. Written as DNA, the CDR3 is TGTGCCACCAGTGACCGGACAGGGGGGAATGAGCAGTTCTTC.

V is TRBV2 and J is TRBJ1-6; D is undetermined. The length of the CDR3 is 13 residues. Trimming left V 8 bases short and J 6 bases short, with 11 bases between. From germline, CDR1 is SNHLY and CDR2 FYNNEI. In DNA, the CDR3 is TGTGCCAGCCAAGAGGGCTTTAATTCACCCCTCCACTTT. Translation: CASQEGFNSPLHF.

This clonotype was observed a few times. The CDR3 DNA follows: TGTGCCAGCAGTTACAAAAGGGGGGAAAAACTGTTTTTT. Translated: CASSYKRGEKLFF. The chain employs TRBV6-5 and TRBJ1-4; possible D gene TRBD1, 6 bases. Germline V gene sequence: CDR1 MNHEY, CDR2 SVGAGI. The CDR3 totals 13 residues. V lost 2 bases and J 8 bases, leaving 9 bases between the germline ends.

This clonotype has at least ten counts. The chain carries TRBV20-1 and TRBJ1-1; the match to TRBD1 covers 7 bases. V gave up 2 bases and J gave up 0 bases; unmatched junction bases: 12. There are 17 residues in the CDR3. Per the germline V gene, CDR1 is DFQATT and CDR2 is SNEGSKA (reference sequence). In DNA, the CDR3 is TGCAGTGCTAGACGCTCCGCAGGGGGACTCATGAACACTGAAGCTTTCTTT. Translated, it gives CSARRSAGGLMNTEAFF.

Ten or more counts support this clonotype. J is TRBJ1-1 and V is TRBV2; TRBD1 might be the D (6 bases). Germline V gives CDR1 SNHLY, CDR2 FYNNEI. V lost 5 bases and J lost 4, with 14 bases in between. This CDR3 contains 14 residues. DNA of the CDR3: TGTGCCAGCAGTTGGGACGGACAGAGCACTGAAGCTTTCTTT. Encoded protein: CASSWDGQSTEAFF.

The chain couples TRBV6-2 or TRBV6-3 to TRBJ1-1, with D unclear. Trimming took off 2 bases at V and 2 bases at J, with 9 bases between the two ends. CDR3 length: 14 amino acids. The germline gives CDR1 MNHEY, CDR2 SVGEGT. The CDR3 sequence is CASSYSAFNTEAFF. The DNA of the CDR3 is TGTGCCAGCAGTTACAGCGCGTTTAACACTGAAGCTTTCTTT.

This clonotype was observed a handful of times. This rearrangement joins TRBV20-1 to TRBJ2-5; D might be TRBD1 or TRBD2, each matching 5 bases. CDR1 is DFQATT, CDR2 SNEGSKA, per germline (reference sequence). This CDR3 comprises 15 residues. V lost 3 bases and J lost 1, with 15 bases in between. The CDR3 DNA follows: TGCAGTGCTAGCGGTGTTCGGGACCTCCAAGAGACCCAGTACTTC. Translation: CSASGVRDLQETQYF.

The V call is TRBV6-5, the J call TRBJ1-2; possibly TRBD1 for D (6 bases). This CDR3 contains 13 residues. The V gene's germline CDR1 is MNHEY and CDR2 SVGAGI. V lost 6 bases and J 3 bases, leaving 11 bases between the germline ends. The CDR3 protein is CASRATGHYGYTF. CDR3 sequence (DNA): TGTGCCAGCAGAGCCACAGGGCACTATGGCTACACCTTC.

Turning to this clonotype: A read error may produce the germline difference seen at one junction end. This chain links TRBV2 with TRBJ2-7, with D perhaps matching TRBD1 (6 bases). The CDR3 sequence is 12 residues long. Germline V CDR1 and CDR2: SNHLY, FYNNEI. DNA of the CDR3: TGTGCCAGCAGTAACCAGGGGTACGAGCAGTGCTTC. Its protein is CASSNQGYEQCF.

This chain uses TRBV2 with TRBJ2-3; D remains unclear. The CDR3 contains 14 residues. CDR1 SNHLY and CDR2 FYNNEI come from the germline V gene. V was clipped by 3 bases and J by 4 bases, with 11 bases between them. DNA for the CDR3: TGTGCCAGCAGTGAGTTCCTCGGGTCAGATACGCAGTATTTT. It specifies CASSEFLGSDTQYF.

This clonotype was recorded at least ten times. The chain carries TRBV13 and TRBJ1-1; 9 nucleotides align to TRBD1. Unmatched junction bases numbered 11, after V lost 0 bases and J lost 12 bases. CDR3 length: 15 amino acids. From germline, CDR1 is PRHDT and CDR2 FYEKMQ (reference sequence). CDR3 DNA sequence: TGTGCCAGCAGCTTAGGCCTGGGGACAGGGAAAGTGACTTTCTTT. Its translation is CASSLGLGTGKVTFF.

This clonotype was counted a few times. V is TRBV6-5 and J is TRBJ1-2; D is undetermined. V was trimmed by 6 bases and J by 12 bases, leaving 17 bases between them. Germline V lookup: CDR1 MNHEY, CDR2 SVGAGI. The CDR3 runs to 12 residues. The CDR3 loop reads CASSGAGSVDTF. For the CDR3, the DNA is TGTGCCAGCAGCGGAGCGGGGTCGGTGGACACCTTC.

This clonotype was observed at least ten times. This chain uses TRBV29-1 with TRBJ2-7; D may match TRBD1 or TRBD2 (5 bases each). In germline, CDR1 is SQVTM, CDR2 ANQGSEA. Deletions cut 5 bases from V and 2 bases from J, with 13 bases between. This CDR3 comprises 13 residues. The CDR3 DNA sequence: TGCAGCGTTTTTGGGACGGATACCTACGAGCAGTACTTC. Its translation: CSVFGTDTYEQYF.

The table lists this clonotype with many counts. The chain is built from TRBV7-8 and TRBJ2-2; D is ambiguous. V lost 4 bases, J lost 4 bases, and 10 bases lay in between. From germline, CDR1 is SGHVS and CDR2 FQNEAQ. CDR3 length: 14 amino acids. CDR3: CASSSQVTTGELFF. DNA for the CDR3: TGTGCCAGCAGCTCCCAAGTCACCACCGGGGAGCTGTTTTTT.